The 18 T cell receptor beta chains below all came from one sample that was sequenced in a study of blood T cell repertoires in COVID-19. The table came from immunoSEQ multiplex PCR; TCRdb's copy has only in-frame clones and leaves some out. The data hold more than 55,000 clones, with around 87% observed a single time. Sequencing was carried out using peripheral blood. These receptors were obtained from a man aged 55 to 70 with active or convalescent COVID-19.

The chain couples TRBV14 to TRBJ1-6; D possibly corresponds to TRBD1 (6 bases). The V end lost 0 bases, the J end lost 14 bases, and 14 bases lay between the germline ends. This CDR3 has 14 amino acids. CDR1 SGHDN and CDR2 FVKESK come from the germline V gene. CDR3 nucleotides: TGTGCCAGCAGCCAAGATACCAACAGGGTCACCCTCCACTTT. It encodes CASSQDTNRVTLHF.

This chain uses TRBV5-4 with TRBJ2-2, with TRBD2 identical over 14 bases. Germline assignment: CDR1 SGHNT and CDR2 YYREEE (reference sequence). V shed 1 base and J 9 bases; nucleotides not matched to a gene: 5. The CDR3 runs 16 residues. DNA for the CDR3: TGTGCCAGCAGCTTGAAAGGGACTAGCGGGAGTAGGGAGCTGTTTTTT. Protein: CASSLKGTSGSRELFF.

This chain links TRBV19 with TRBJ2-3, with D hard to call. Trimming removed 6 bases at V and 6 bases at J, with 16 bases between. This CDR3 spans 14 amino acids. Germline lookup yields CDR1 LNHDA and CDR2 SQIVND (reference sequence). CDR3 in DNA: TGTGCCAGTAGAACCGGAAGCGTTGATGATACGCAGTATTTT. It encodes CASRTGSVDDTQYF.

The rearrangement links TRBV28 to TRBJ1-5, with D perhaps TRBD1 (5 bases). Germline V gene data show CDR1 as MDHEN and CDR2 as SYDVKM. V lost 5 bases to trimming and J lost 7 bases, with 12 bases between them. CDR3 length equals 13 residues. The CDR3 loop reads CASSPGTGQPQHF. The CDR3, as DNA: TGTGCCAGCAGTCCAGGGACTGGACAGCCCCAGCATTTT. The whole variable domain, filled in from reference TRBV28 and TRBJ1-5, reads DVKVTQSSRYLVKRTGEKVFLECVQDMDHENMFWYRQDPGLGLRLIYFSYDVKMKEKGDIPEGYSVSREKKERFSLILESASTNQTSMYLCASSPGTGQPQHFGDGTRLSIL.

The chain couples TRBV6-5 to TRBJ2-7, with a tentative D call TRBD1 (6 bases). The V gene lost 2 bases and the J gene lost 2 bases, with 10 bases spanning the gap. Germline V gene lookup returns CDR1 MNHEY and CDR2 SVGAGI. The CDR3 is 14 residues long. The CDR3 region has the DNA TGTGCCAGCAGTTACGGACAGCGAGCCTACGAGCAGTACTTC. Protein sequence: CASSYGQRAYEQYF.

The chain links TRBV14 to TRBJ1-2, with 8 bases matching TRBD1. V gave up 2 bases and J gave up 4 bases; unmatched junction bases: 12. This CDR3 has 17 amino acids. Germline V gives CDR1 SGHDN, CDR2 FVKESK. The CDR3 is CASSQISRGRSGYGYTF. CDR3 coding DNA: TGTGCCAGCAGCCAAATAAGCAGGGGGCGGTCGGGCTATGGCTACACCTTC.

V and J are TRBV27 and TRBJ2-7, with a possible D match to TRBD1 (5 bases). Trimming pared 3 bases from V and 4 bases from J, leaving 13 bases between. The CDR3 contains 14 residues. Looked up from germline, CDR1 is MNHEY and CDR2 is SMNVEV (reference sequence). The CDR3 spells CASSLEFKGYEQYF. The CDR3, as DNA: TGTGCCAGCAGTTTGGAGTTTAAGGGGTACGAGCAGTACTTC.

Worth noting for this clone: The junction departs from the called germline gene at one end, perhaps through a read error. CDR3: CASSKETGGNSPLHF. CDR3 DNA sequence: TGTGCCAGCAGCAAAGAAACAGGGGGCAACTCACCCCTCCACTTT. The chain is built from TRBV4-2 and TRBJ1-6; 9 bases are a match to TRBD1. The CDR3 loop spans 15 amino acids. CDR1 LGHNA and CDR2 YNFKEQ come from the germline V gene.

The rearrangement joins TRBV3-1 (or the pseudogene TRBV3-2) to TRBJ1-6; D gene unclear. This CDR3 has 15 amino acids. Germline values: CDR1 LGHDT, CDR2 YNNKEL (reference sequence). Trimming stripped 5 bases from V and 0 bases from J, with 8 bases between. The CDR3 DNA is TGTGCCAGCAGCTCTTCAGGCTCCTATAATTCACCCCTCCACTTT. This codes for CASSSSGSYNSPLHF.

The gene calls are TRBV18 and TRBJ2-3, with 10 positions matching TRBD1. This CDR3 is 15 amino acids long. Germline trimming cut 4 bases from V and 6 bases from J; bases unmatched to any gene: 7. Germline CDR1 is KGHSH and CDR2 is LQKENI. The CDR3 spells CASSLGQGMKDTQYF. Written as DNA, the CDR3 is TGTGCCAGCTCACTGGGACAGGGGATGAAGGATACGCAGTATTTT.

This chain uses TRBV15 with TRBJ1-1; perhaps TRBD1 as D (6 bases). The V and J ends lost 0 bases and 3 bases respectively, with 14 bases between them. The CDR3 length is 16 residues. CDR1 is LNHNV and CDR2 is YYDKDF in the germline V gene (reference sequence). The CDR3 nucleotides read TGTGCCACCAGCAGAGATCACCTTGAGGGGGACACTGAAGCTTTCTTT. Translated: CATSRDHLEGDTEAFF. Complete variable domain (other parts from reference TRBV15 and TRBJ1-1): DAMVIQNPRYQVTQFGKPVTLSCSQTLNHNVMYWYQQKSSQAPKLLFHYYDKDFNNEADTPDNFQSRRPNTSFCFLDIRSPGLGDTAMYLCATSRDHLEGDTEAFFGQGTRLTVV.

The CDR3 coding sequence is TGTGCCAGCGGGGGACAGGGGAGCACTGAAGCTTTCTTT. Its translation: CASGGQGSTEAFF. The genes are TRBV2 and TRBJ1-1; 10 positions match TRBD1. The V segment lost 8 bases and the J segment 4 bases; nucleotides outside the gene matches: 4. The CDR3 loop spans 13 amino acids. Germline values: CDR1 SNHLY, CDR2 FYNNEI.

CDR3 sequence reads: CASSPLAGVNIQYF. DNA of the CDR3: TGTGCCAGCAGCCCCCTAGCGGGAGTGAACATTCAGTACTTC. This chain links TRBV7-6 with TRBJ2-4; TRBD2 agrees at 10 bases. After removal of 5 bases from V and 7 bases from J, the junction contained 5 bases not matched to a gene. Germline-derived CDR1 and CDR2 are SGHVS and FNYEAQ. The CDR3 contains 14 residues.

In nucleotides, the CDR3 is TGTGCCAGCAGCTTAGCCGACGGGGAGACCCAGTACTTC. Residues: CASSLADGETQYF. The rearrangement joins TRBV11-3 to TRBJ2-5; D gene uncertain. V was trimmed by 1 base and J by 5 bases, leaving 8 bases between them. The CDR3 is 13 amino acids. CDR1 and CDR2 (germline): SGHNT, YENEEA.

J is TRBJ2-4 and V is TRBV6-5; no reliable D call. CDR3 size: 15 residues. Per the germline V gene, CDR1 is MNHEY and CDR2 is SVGAGI. Trimming pared 5 bases from V and 8 bases from J, leaving 19 bases between. The CDR3 sequence: CASSHPPLQKDIQYF. CDR3 coding DNA: TGTGCCAGCAGTCACCCTCCGCTACAGAAGGACATTCAGTACTTC.

Points on this clone: This sample also contains other DNA sequences that code for the same CDR3. V is TRBV3-1 (or the pseudogene TRBV3-2) and J is TRBJ1-2, with TRBD1 as a possible D gene (5 bases). CDR3 size: 12 residues. V was clipped by 1 base and J by 8 bases, with 8 bases between them. Germline-derived CDR1 and CDR2 are LGHDT and YNNKEL (reference sequence). The chain's CDR3 is CASSQVGEGYTF. The DNA for the CDR3 is TGTGCCAGCAGCCAAGTAGGGGAAGGCTACACCTTC.

V gene TRBV4-1 combines with J gene TRBJ1-2, with 11 bases lining up with TRBD1. Germline CDR1 MGHRA, CDR2 YSYEKL. The CDR3 sequence is 16 residues long. The V and J ends lost 1 base and 5 bases, in that order; junction bases with no gene match: 6. CDR3 DNA sequence: TGCGCCAGCAGCCAAGCCCAGGGACAGGGGGTTTATGGCTACACCTTC. Translated: CASSQAQGQGVYGYTF.

V and J are TRBV24-1 and TRBJ2-7, with 11 bases identical to TRBD1. CDR1 and CDR2 (germline): KGHDR, SFDVKD. V was pared by 5 bases and J by 3 bases, with 2 bases of the junction left unmatched. CDR3 length: 14 residues. The CDR3 is CATSGTGGDYEQYF. The CDR3 DNA is TGTGCCACCAGTGGGACAGGGGGCGACTACGAGCAGTACTTC.